The T cell receptor beta chain described here comes from a study of blood T cell repertoires in COVID-19 (dated by TCRdb to 2020 to 2022). Describing the broader study: Samples covering the acute and convalescent phases of COVID-19 were provided by collaborators in the United States, Italy and Spain. Samples came from the ongoing ImmuneRACE study (first 160 participants) plus 1,254 subjects from 6 global collaborators. Subjects who had been exposed to COVID-19, were actively infected with it, or had recovered from it provided the deeply sampled blood TCRbeta repertoires that made up the dataset. The repertoires were released in a freely available public database meant as a resource for research on the immune response to SARS-CoV-2. The material from the prospective study consisted of cDNA or gDNA derived from T cells, B-cell-depleted T cells, or PBMCs. A de-identified subject ID, COVID-19 status, age in years and sex were almost always included in the sample metadata. HLA class I and class II types, where available, came from metadata supplied by the sample provider rather than from assay-based typing. Study-wide conclusions, independent of this receptor: The amount of clinical and demographic metadata varied by source and participant and was provided uncurated.

Whole blood was collected in K2EDTA tubes by collaborating institutions according to the institutions' own protocols. For TCRbeta analysis, collaborators shipped samples as frozen whole blood, isolated PBMCs, or DNA extracted from either of those sample types. TCRbeta CDR3 regions were amplified from genomic DNA using the immunoSEQ Assay, a bias-controlled multiplex PCR. The paper's processing steps were these. Nucleated cell counts per sample were estimated from amplification of reference gene primers within the assay. Sequence reads were collapsed and filtered to measure the absolute abundance of every unique TCRbeta CDR3 rearrangement. For each sample, productive Simpson clonality was calculated as the square root of Simpson's diversity index over productive rearrangements. TCRdb obtained this table from immuneACCESS and retained in-frame rearrangements with V and J assigned. These tables miss some clones; where compared with another copy, unresolved V genes account for less than half of the shortfall, and the remainder is unexplained. That table is the source of V, J and clone size, and D and trimming were worked out from the DNA. The sample has tens of thousands of clones on record, 70% to 90% of them singletons. The top ten clonotypes cover approximately 14% of the sample.

Trimmed from V: 2 bases; trimmed from J: 5 bases; junction bases lacking a gene match: 4. Spanning cysteine to phenylalanine, the CDR3 consists of 14 amino acids. Only the CDR3 DNA stays, 42 bases, in frame from base 1. CDR1 and CDR2 were assigned from the germline V gene (reference sequence) as SGHNT and YYREEE. In regard to this clone: Its antigen is not yet known. Base qualities are not recorded, but no much larger clone differs from it by a single base.

Sequencing used peripheral blood. The receptor was isolated from a man aged 70-80 years with acute or convalescent COVID-19. The V and J segments used are TRBV5-4 and TRBJ2-3; 8 nucleotides in the junction match TRBD2. The DNA sequence is TGTGCCAGCAGCTTTTACAGCGGGGGAGATACGCAGTATTTT. It translates as CASSFYSGGDTQYF.